Listed below are T cell receptor beta chains from one sample, sequenced in a study of T cells in Graves' hyperthyroidism and ophthalmopathy. One entry per CDR3 protein results from TCRdb running MiXCR on the multiplex PCR reads. The sample has hundreds of thousands of distinct CDR3 sequences; roughly 40% are singletons. Material for sequencing was blood. The source is a man aged 18 to 30 with Graves' hyperthyroidism. The CDR3 runs from the conserved cysteine through the conserved F or W. Fields, in order: J gene, D gene, V gene, clone size, CDR3 protein, CDR3 DNA. D genes are given only for firm matches. Expanded clones are given a class, and other clones once, few, many or no size at all.

J: TRBJ1-6; D: -; V: TRBV6-2/TRBV6-3; size: -; CDR3: CASTPGYRYNSPLHF; DNA: TGTGCCAGCACCCCGGGGTATCGGTATAATTCACCCCTCCACTTT
J: TRBJ1-5; D: -; V: TRBV4-1; size: many; CDR3: CASSQSQDSNQPQHF; DNA: TGCGCCAGCAGCCAATCACAGGATAGCAATCAGCCCCAGCATTTT
J: TRBJ2-5; D: -; V: TRBV6-6; size: -; CDR3: CASTLGEEIQYF; DNA: TGTGCCAGCACGTTGGGAGAAGAGATCCAGTACTTC
J: TRBJ1-6; D: -; V: TRBV14; size: many; CDR3: CASSQDWKSPLHF; DNA: TGTGCCAGCAGCCAAGACTGGAAATCACCCCTCCACTTT
J: TRBJ1-1; D: -; V: TRBV20-1; size: few; CDR3: CSAISRGYTEAFF; DNA: TGCAGTGCTATTAGTCGGGGATACACTGAAGCTTTCTTT
J: TRBJ2-7; D: TRBD2; V: TRBV2; size: many; CDR3: CASTGEGTYEQYF; DNA: TGTGCCAGCACGGGGGAGGGTACCTACGAGCAGTACTTC
J: TRBJ2-7; D: -; V: TRBV25-1; size: few; CDR3: CASSPFVTSYEQYF; DNA: TGTGCCAGCAGTCCCTTCGTAACCTCCTACGAGCAGTACTTC
J: TRBJ1-3; D: TRBD1; V: TRBV7-8; size: -; CDR3: CASSLRDRGIYF; DNA: TGTGCCAGCAGTCTTCGGGACAGGGGCATATATTTT
J: TRBJ1-1; D: -; V: TRBV3-1; size: few; CDR3: CASSRPLGETEAFF; DNA: TGTGCCAGCAGCCGCCCGCTTGGGGAAACTGAAGCTTTCTTT
J: TRBJ1-1; D: -; V: TRBV20-1; size: many; CDR3: CSARWGGTDTEAFF; DNA: TGCAGTGCTAGATGGGGAGGGACGGACACTGAAGCTTTCTTT
J: TRBJ1-2; D: -; V: TRBV20-1; size: -; CDR3: CSATSRGNYGYTF; DNA: TGCAGTGCCACTAGTCGCGGTAACTATGGCTACACCTTC
J: TRBJ2-7; D: TRBD2; V: TRBV2; size: -; CDR3: CASSGVAYF; DNA: TGTGCCAGTAGCGGGGTGGCGTACTTC
J: TRBJ2-2; D: -; V: TRBV7-9; size: -; CDR3: CASSLDATGELFF; DNA: TGTGCCAGCAGCCTCGACGCCACCGGGGAGCTGTTTTTT
J: TRBJ1-6; D: TRBD1; V: TRBV9; size: many; CDR3: CASSRTGGPPLHF; DNA: TGTGCCAGCAGCCGGACAGGAGGCCCACCCCTCCACTTT
J: TRBJ1-5; D: -; V: TRBV20-1; size: few; CDR3: CSAREGHSNQPQHF; DNA: TGCAGTGCTAGAGAAGGGCATAGCAATCAGCCCCAGCATTTT
J: TRBJ2-7; D: -; V: TRBV20-1; size: -; CDR3: CSARALSAASPGPYEQYF; DNA: TGCAGTGCTAGAGCGTTGTCCGCCGCTAGCCCTGGGCCCTACGAGCAGTACTTC
J: TRBJ1-3; D: -; V: TRBV10-3; size: -; CDR3: CAISDVGDTIYF; DNA: TGTGCCATCAGTGATGTCGGGGACACCATATATTTT
J: TRBJ2-2; D: -; V: TRBV29-1; size: -; CDR3: CSAGAYTGELFF; DNA: TGCAGCGCGGGGGCATACACCGGGGAGCTGTTTTTT
J: TRBJ2-7; D: -; V: TRBV7-2; size: -; CDR3: CASSVTGTRNEQYF; DNA: TGTGCCAGCAGCGTAACAGGTACCAGGAACGAGCAGTACTTC
J: TRBJ1-2; D: -; V: TRBV7-9; size: -; CDR3: CASSLDPGGGYTF; DNA: TGTGCCAGCAGCTTAGATCCGGGGGGTGGCTACACCTTC
J: TRBJ1-1; D: -; V: TRBV7-8; size: -; CDR3: CASSFFVLGEAFF; DNA: TGTGCCAGCAGCTTTTTCGTTTTGGGGGAAGCTTTCTTT
J: TRBJ1-6; D: TRBD1; V: TRBV9; size: many; CDR3: CASSDKPGQDNSPLHF; DNA: TGTGCCAGCAGCGATAAGCCGGGACAGGATAATTCACCCCTCCACTTT
J: TRBJ1-1; D: -; V: TRBV7-2; size: few; CDR3: CASSLGRVGYTEAFF; DNA: TGTGCCAGCAGCTTAGGGCGGGTCGGGTACACTGAAGCTTTCTTT
J: TRBJ1-2; D: TRBD1; V: TRBV9; size: -; CDR3: CASSVAQGASYTF; DNA: TGTGCCAGCAGCGTAGCACAGGGGGCGAGCTACACCTTC
J: TRBJ1-5; D: TRBD1; V: TRBV7-2; size: few; CDR3: CASSQQGNSNQPQHF; DNA: TGTGCCAGCAGCCAACAGGGGAATAGCAATCAGCCCCAGCATTTT
J: TRBJ2-2; D: -; V: TRBV5-1; size: -; CDR3: CASGGLNTGELFF; DNA: TGCGCCAGCGGGGGACTCAACACCGGGGAGCTGTTTTTT
J: TRBJ2-7; D: TRBD2; V: TRBV19; size: -; CDR3: CASNISGTSGTYEQYF; DNA: TGTGCCAGTAATATTTCGGGGACTAGCGGCACCTACGAGCAGTACTTC
J: TRBJ1-2; D: -; V: TRBV19; size: few; CDR3: CASSLGRIGGGYTF; DNA: TGTGCCAGCAGTTTAGGACGAATCGGAGGCGGCTACACCTTC
J: TRBJ2-2; D: -; V: TRBV7-9; size: -; CDR3: CASSGGGRDTGELFF; DNA: TGTGCCAGCAGCGGCGGTGGCAGGGATACCGGGGAGCTGTTTTTT
J: TRBJ1-6; D: TRBD1; V: TRBV5-4; size: many; CDR3: CASSLDRAQNSPLHF; DNA: TGTGCCAGCAGCTTAGACAGGGCTCAGAATTCACCCCTCCACTTT
J: TRBJ2-7; D: TRBD2; V: TRBV7-2; size: -; CDR3: CASSQRFGTSNEQYF; DNA: TGTGCCAGCAGCCAGAGGTTTGGGACTAGCAACGAGCAGTACTTC
J: TRBJ2-7; D: TRBD1; V: TRBV27; size: few; CDR3: CASLGQGNHEQYF; DNA: TGTGCCAGCCTCGGACAGGGAAACCACGAGCAGTACTTC
J: TRBJ1-4; D: -; V: TRBV12-3/TRBV12-4; size: few; CDR3: CASSQQATNEKLFF; DNA: TGTGCCAGCAGCCAACAGGCCACTAATGAAAAACTGTTTTTT
J: TRBJ2-7; D: -; V: TRBV11-2; size: -; CDR3: CASSSSAVSYEQYF; DNA: TGTGCCAGCAGCTCTTCAGCGGTGTCCTACGAGCAGTACTTC
J: TRBJ2-7; D: -; V: TRBV4-2; size: many; CDR3: CASSQDGDYEQYF; DNA: TGTGCCAGCAGCCAAGATGGCGATTACGAGCAGTACTTC
J: TRBJ2-7; D: -; V: TRBV9; size: -; CDR3: CASSLPGTGVYEQHF; DNA: TGTGCCAGCAGTTTACCAGGGACGGGGGTATACGAGCAGCACTTC
J: TRBJ2-7; D: -; V: TRBV7-2; size: -; CDR3: CASSLEAGEGEQYF; DNA: TGTGCCAGCAGCTTAGAGGCAGGGGAAGGGGAGCAGTACTTC
J: TRBJ2-7; D: TRBD1; V: TRBV14; size: few; CDR3: CASSQDTGVSYEQYF; DNA: TGTGCCAGCAGCCAAGACACAGGGGTCTCCTACGAGCAGTACTTC
J: TRBJ2-5; D: -; V: TRBV19; size: many; CDR3: CASSAVRTAEETQYF; DNA: TGTGCCAGTAGTGCGGTCAGGACGGCGGAGGAGACCCAGTACTTC
J: TRBJ2-7; D: -; V: TRBV15; size: few; CDR3: CATSREGRDPEQYF; DNA: TGTGCCACCAGCAGAGAGGGAAGGGATCCCGAGCAGTACTTC
J: TRBJ1-5; D: -; V: TRBV15; size: many; CDR3: CATSRGRESGNQPQHF; DNA: TGTGCCACCAGCAGAGGGCGGGAGTCTGGCAATCAGCCCCAGCATTTT
J: TRBJ2-5; D: TRBD2; V: TRBV2; size: -; CDR3: CASSLTGGGQETQYF; DNA: TGTGCCAGCAGCTTAACGGGGGGGGGGCAAGAGACCCAGTACTTC
J: TRBJ2-7; D: -; V: TRBV7-9; size: many; CDR3: CASTKGREQYF; DNA: TGTGCCAGCACCAAGGGGCGGGAGCAGTACTTC
J: TRBJ1-2; D: -; V: TRBV5-1; size: -; CDR3: CASSLADGGNYGYTF; DNA: TGCGCCAGCAGCTTGGCCGACGGGGGTAACTATGGCTACACCTTC
J: TRBJ1-2; D: -; V: TRBV7-9; size: -; CDR3: CASNLGRTLYGYTF; DNA: TGTGCCAGCAACTTGGGGAGGACCCTCTATGGCTACACCTTC
J: TRBJ1-3; D: -; V: TRBV19; size: many; CDR3: CASKRFSGNTIYF; DNA: TGTGCCAGCAAGCGATTCTCTGGAAACACCATATATTTT
J: TRBJ2-2; D: -; V: TRBV7-2; size: -; CDR3: CASSIQGDTGELFF; DNA: TGTGCCAGCAGTATACAGGGAGACACCGGGGAGCTGTTTTTT
J: TRBJ1-1; D: TRBD1; V: TRBV29-1; size: many; CDR3: CSVENPGQLNTEAFF; DNA: TGCAGCGTTGAAAACCCGGGACAGTTAAACACTGAAGCTTTCTTT
J: TRBJ2-7; D: TRBD1; V: TRBV7-9; size: many; CDR3: CASSFGQGRNEQYF; DNA: TGTGCCAGCAGCTTCGGACAGGGGAGAAACGAGCAGTACTTC
J: TRBJ1-1; D: -; V: TRBV20-1; size: -; CDR3: CSAREEGVNTEAFF; DNA: TGCAGTGCTAGAGAAGAGGGTGTGAACACTGAAGCTTTCTTT
J: TRBJ1-1; D: -; V: TRBV19; size: many; CDR3: CASRGGGEAFF; DNA: TGTGCCAGCCGGGGTGGCGGTGAAGCTTTCTTT
J: TRBJ2-2; D: TRBD2; V: TRBV7-9; size: -; CDR3: CASSLEWWREGDTGELFF; DNA: TGTGCCAGCAGCTTAGAATGGTGGCGGGAGGGTGACACCGGGGAGCTGTTTTTT
J: TRBJ1-5; D: -; V: TRBV9; size: few; CDR3: CASSLAGGYGQPQHF; DNA: TGTGCCAGCAGCCTAGCCGGGGGATACGGTCAGCCCCAGCATTTT
J: TRBJ2-2; D: -; V: TRBV10-3; size: once; CDR3: CAIREAGVPGELFF; DNA: TGTGCCATCAGAGAAGCAGGGGTGCCCGGGGAGCTGTTTTTT
J: TRBJ2-5; D: TRBD2; V: TRBV5-6; size: -; CDR3: CASSWTEGIYRAGVSETQYF; DNA: TGTGCCAGCAGCTGGACAGAAGGAATCTATAGAGCGGGAGTTTCGGAGACCCAGTACTTC
J: TRBJ2-7; D: -; V: TRBV7-8; size: -; CDR3: CASSSNLWSEQYF; DNA: TGTGCCAGCAGTTCTAATCTGTGGAGCGAGCAGTACTTC
J: TRBJ1-1; D: TRBD1; V: TRBV18; size: -; CDR3: CASSPSGDRDGSAFF; DNA: TGTGCCAGCTCACCGTCCGGGGACAGGGACGGGTCGGCTTTCTTT
J: TRBJ2-2; D: -; V: TRBV5-1; size: few; CDR3: CASSSGALVSGELFF; DNA: TGCGCCAGCAGCTCCGGAGCGCTAGTATCCGGGGAGCTGTTTTTT